The clone carrying this T cell receptor beta chain appeared a few times. These data originate in a study of T cell changes during pregnancy in multiple sclerosis. CDR3 size: 15 residues. The V end was cut by 0 bases, the J end by 2 bases, with 11 bases between. Germline CDR1 reads SGDLS; CDR2 reads YYNGEE. The data were produced by immunoSEQ multiplex PCR, yet TCRdb's version contains in-frame clones alone and is incomplete. The sample shows about 19,000 clones, 80% to 90% of them seen only once. The sequence was collected from a female donor in good health, enrolled as a control in a pregnancy study. The sequenced sample was CD8+ T cells from peripheral blood mononuclear cells, obtained after pregnancy. The chain couples TRBV9 to TRBJ1-1, with unresolved D. CDR3 DNA sequence: TGTGCCAGCAGCGTAGAACAGAGTATCAACACTGAAGCTTTCTTT. It codes for CASSVEQSINTEAFF.